These T cell receptor beta chains were read from a single sample in a study of siplizumab effects on memory and regulatory T cells. Only in-frame clones appear in the TCRdb table, and some are missing; sequencing was by immunoSEQ multiplex PCR. The sample lists roughly 120,000 clones, 94% seen once, with about 1.8% in the top ten. Sequenced material: non-Treg CD4+ T cells sorted from blood. The receptor set was obtained from a human donor in good health. The CDR3 runs from the conserved cysteine through the conserved F or W. Fields, in order: D gene, V gene, clone size, J gene, CDR3 protein, CDR3 DNA. A D gene is named only where the DNA matches it firmly. Rows give clone size only sometimes, using once, few, many, or a class for an expanded clone.

D: TRBD2; V: TRBV9; size: -; J: TRBJ2-5; CDR3: CASSAEEVSGASGTQYF; DNA: TGTGCCAGCAGCGCGGAGGAGGTGAGCGGGGCTTCAGGAACCCAGTACTTC
D: -; V: TRBV6-5; size: -; J: TRBJ1-3; CDR3: CASRGGDPTIYF; DNA: TGTGCCAGCAGGGGGGGGGATCCCACCATATATTTT
D: -; V: TRBV5-6; size: -; J: TRBJ2-1; CDR3: CASSLSGTQMREQFF; DNA: TGTGCCAGCAGCCTCTCCGGGACCCAGATGAGGGAGCAGTTCTTC
D: TRBD1; V: TRBV30; size: -; J: TRBJ1-3; CDR3: CARSPGQGGNTIYF; DNA: TGTGCCCGCTCCCCGGGACAGGGAGGGAACACCATATATTTT
D: -; V: TRBV18; size: -; J: TRBJ1-4; CDR3: CASSEYTSENEKLFF; DNA: TGTGCCAGCTCAGAGTACACGAGCGAAAATGAAAAACTGTTTTTT
D: -; V: TRBV5-1; size: -; J: TRBJ1-6; CDR3: CASSLDGQGKALHF; DNA: TGCGCCAGCAGCTTGGATGGTCAGGGCAAGGCCCTCCACTTT
D: TRBD1; V: TRBV4-1; size: few; J: TRBJ1-5; CDR3: CASSHTKGTDNQPQHF; DNA: TGCGCCAGCAGCCATACTAAAGGGACAGACAATCAGCCCCAGCATTTT
D: -; V: TRBV6-5; size: -; J: TRBJ2-1; CDR3: CASRQYSSYNEQFF; DNA: TGTGCCAGCAGACAATATAGCTCCTACAATGAGCAGTTCTTC
D: TRBD1; V: TRBV27; size: -; J: TRBJ1-2; CDR3: CASRGTAVYGYTF; DNA: TGTGCCAGCAGGGGGACAGCGGTCTATGGCTACACCTTC
D: -; V: TRBV5-1; size: -; J: TRBJ2-2; CDR3: CASISHGGTGELFF; DNA: TGCGCCAGCATTTCTCATGGAGGGACCGGGGAGCTGTTTTTT
D: -; V: TRBV6-1; size: -; J: TRBJ1-1; CDR3: CASSSVGMNTEAFF; DNA: TGTGCCAGCAGCAGTGTCGGGATGAACACTGAAGCTTTCTTT
D: -; V: TRBV15; size: -; J: TRBJ1-1; CDR3: CATSRGLSDTEAFF; DNA: TGTGCCACCAGCAGAGGACTTTCCGACACTGAAGCTTTCTTT
D: -; V: TRBV6-5; size: -; J: TRBJ2-1; CDR3: CASSYSTGLGNEQFF; DNA: TGTGCCAGCAGTTACAGTACAGGGCTAGGCAATGAGCAGTTCTTC
D: -; V: TRBV27; size: -; J: TRBJ2-6; CDR3: CASSFGFSGANVLTF; DNA: TGTGCCAGCAGTTTCGGTTTCTCTGGGGCCAACGTCCTGACTTTC
D: -; V: TRBV5-4; size: once; J: TRBJ1-5; CDR3: CASSSGMDNQPQHF; DNA: TGTGCCAGCAGCAGCGGGATGGACAATCAGCCCCAGCATTTT
D: -; V: TRBV5-1; size: -; J: TRBJ1-3; CDR3: CASSLWGIDSGNTIYF; DNA: TGCGCCAGCAGCTTGTGGGGCATAGACTCTGGAAACACCATATATTTT
D: -; V: TRBV6-5; size: -; J: TRBJ2-1; CDR3: CASRLGSYNEQFF; DNA: TGTGCCAGTCGGTTGGGCTCCTACAATGAGCAGTTCTTC
D: -; V: TRBV5-1; size: -; J: TRBJ2-1; CDR3: CASSERQDEQFF; DNA: TGCGCCAGCAGCGAACGACAGGATGAGCAGTTCTTC
D: TRBD1; V: TRBV7-9; size: -; J: TRBJ1-4; CDR3: CASSFSPGTGDEKLFF; DNA: TGTGCCAGCAGCTTTTCCCCCGGGACAGGGGATGAAAAACTGTTTTTT
D: TRBD1; V: TRBV18; size: -; J: TRBJ1-1; CDR3: CASSPSGQLNTEAFF; DNA: TGTGCCAGCTCACCATCGGGACAGCTTAACACTGAAGCTTTCTTT
D: -; V: TRBV4-1; size: -; J: TRBJ1-5; CDR3: CASSQGMPGGSNQPQHF; DNA: TGCGCCAGCAGCCAAGGTATGCCTGGGGGGAGCAATCAGCCCCAGCATTTT
D: -; V: TRBV6-5; size: -; J: TRBJ1-3; CDR3: CASSYGRGLSGNTIYF; DNA: TGTGCCAGCAGTTATGGCAGGGGCCTCTCTGGAAACACCATATATTTT
D: TRBD1; V: TRBV19; size: -; J: TRBJ1-2; CDR3: CASSPLAGGTHGYTF; DNA: TGTGCCAGTAGTCCCCTAGCAGGGGGAACCCATGGCTACACCTTC
D: TRBD2; V: TRBV4-1; size: -; J: TRBJ2-1; CDR3: CASSPPGLAGFEQFF; DNA: TGCGCCAGCAGCCCACCTGGACTAGCGGGATTTGAGCAGTTCTTC
D: TRBD1; V: TRBV5-5; size: -; J: TRBJ2-5; CDR3: CASSLGGAGGAAETQYF; DNA: TGTGCCAGCAGCTTGGGTGGCGCAGGGGGCGCGGCAGAGACCCAGTACTTC